A single sample gave rise to the 6 T cell receptor beta chains below, sequenced in a study of CD8+CD57+ T cells in acquired aplastic anemia. Genomic DNA, the template, was used for profiling of the TCR beta VDJ and CDR3. TCRdb used MiXCR to reprocess the reads, holding one entry per CDR3 protein. The sample has under 200,000 distinct CDR3 sequences; 48% are singletons. All sequencing subjects had displayed CD8+CD57+ cell expansion on flow cytometry. The sample was sorted CD4+, CD8+, or CD8+CD57+ T cells (not recorded which) from PBMCs. These receptors were taken from a human donor with aplastic anemia.

This clonotype was seen a handful of times. A much larger clone lies one base from this, so it may be a read error. The chain uses TRBV11-2 and TRBJ1-3; unclear D gene. V dropped 7 bases and J dropped 2 bases, with 21 bases sitting between them. The CDR3 spans 17 residues. Germline CDR1 reads SGHAT; CDR2 reads FQNNGV. The CDR3 sequence is CASIPTPDGLAGNTIYF. The CDR3 coding sequence is TGTGCCAGCATCCCCACCCCGGACGGGCTGGCTGGAAACACCATATATTTT.

This clonotype was recorded many times. The chain links TRBV6-2 or TRBV6-3 to TRBJ2-5; D unresolved. The CDR3 contains 15 residues. CDR1 and CDR2 from the germline V gene are MNHEY and SVGEGT. Trimming shortened V by 2 bases and J by 4 bases, and 14 bases separated the two germline ends. In nucleotides, the CDR3 is TGTGCCAGCAGTTACGGCGGCGTATTCCGAGAGACCCAGTACTTC. It specifies CASSYGGVFRETQYF.

J is TRBJ2-5 and V is TRBV5-8; tentative D call: TRBD1 (6 bases). The CDR3 spans 14 residues. The germline V and J ends were trimmed by 4 bases and 0 bases, with 10 bases remaining between them. Germline assignment: CDR1 SGHTS and CDR2 YDEGEE. In nucleotides, the CDR3 is TGTGCCAGCAGCGGGTCAGGGGACCAAGAGACCCAGTACTTC. As protein: CASSGSGDQETQYF.

The chain uses TRBV15 and TRBJ2-5; tentatively, D is TRBD2 (5 bases). CDR3 length: 12 residues. The germline V gene has CDR1 LNHNV and CDR2 YYDKDF (reference sequence). V lost 3 bases and J 13 bases, leaving 15 bases between the germline ends. CDR3 loop: CATSRTTSSLYF. CDR3 coding DNA: TGTGCCACCAGCAGGACAACTAGTAGCTTGTACTTC.

This clonotype occurred many times. The chain has TRBV5-5 and TRBJ2-7; 10 nucleotides agree with TRBD1. The CDR3 runs to 15 residues. Germline values: CDR1 SGHKS, CDR2 YYEKEE (reference sequence). J lost 0 bases, V lost 5 bases, and 5 bases had no gene match. The DNA for the CDR3 is TGTGCCAGCAGGCGGGACAGGGGTAGCTCCTACGAGCAGTACTTC. Protein sequence: CASRRDRGSSYEQYF.

The chain combines TRBV20-1 with TRBJ2-3, with D possibly matching TRBD2 (6 bases). With 6 bases removed from V and 0 bases from J, the gap between germline ends came to 22 bases. Germline CDR1 DFQATT, CDR2 SNEGSKA (reference sequence). CDR3 size: 17 residues. The CDR3 DNA follows: TGCAGTGCCCCAGAGGGTAGCGGTACCCTAAGCACAGATACGCAGTATTTT. Its translation: CSAPEGSGTLSTDTQYF.